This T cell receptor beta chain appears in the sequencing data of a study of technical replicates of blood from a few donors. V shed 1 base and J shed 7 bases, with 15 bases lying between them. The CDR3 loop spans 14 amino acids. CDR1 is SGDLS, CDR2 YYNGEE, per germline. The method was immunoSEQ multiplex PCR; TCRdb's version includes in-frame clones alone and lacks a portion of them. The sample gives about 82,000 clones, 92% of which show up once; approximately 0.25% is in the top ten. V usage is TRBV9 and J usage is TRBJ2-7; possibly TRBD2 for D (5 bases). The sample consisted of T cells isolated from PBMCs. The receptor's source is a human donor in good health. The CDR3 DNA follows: TGTGCCAGCAGCGTAAGGCCGGCGGCGGGTGAGCAGTACTTC. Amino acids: CASSVRPAAGEQYF.